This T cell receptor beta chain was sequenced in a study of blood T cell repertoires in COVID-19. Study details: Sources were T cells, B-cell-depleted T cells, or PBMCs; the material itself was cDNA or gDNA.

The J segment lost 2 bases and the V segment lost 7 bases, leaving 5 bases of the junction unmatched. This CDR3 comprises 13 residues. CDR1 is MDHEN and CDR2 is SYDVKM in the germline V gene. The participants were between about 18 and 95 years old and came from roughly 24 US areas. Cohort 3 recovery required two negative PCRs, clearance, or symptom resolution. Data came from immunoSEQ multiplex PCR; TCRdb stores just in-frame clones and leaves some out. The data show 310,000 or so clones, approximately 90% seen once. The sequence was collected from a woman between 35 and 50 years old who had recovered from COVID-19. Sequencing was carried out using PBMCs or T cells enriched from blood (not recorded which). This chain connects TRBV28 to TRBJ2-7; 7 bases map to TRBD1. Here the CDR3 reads CASNDQGAYEQYF. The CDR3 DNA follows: TGTGCCAGCAACGACCAGGGGGCCTACGAGCAGTACTTC.